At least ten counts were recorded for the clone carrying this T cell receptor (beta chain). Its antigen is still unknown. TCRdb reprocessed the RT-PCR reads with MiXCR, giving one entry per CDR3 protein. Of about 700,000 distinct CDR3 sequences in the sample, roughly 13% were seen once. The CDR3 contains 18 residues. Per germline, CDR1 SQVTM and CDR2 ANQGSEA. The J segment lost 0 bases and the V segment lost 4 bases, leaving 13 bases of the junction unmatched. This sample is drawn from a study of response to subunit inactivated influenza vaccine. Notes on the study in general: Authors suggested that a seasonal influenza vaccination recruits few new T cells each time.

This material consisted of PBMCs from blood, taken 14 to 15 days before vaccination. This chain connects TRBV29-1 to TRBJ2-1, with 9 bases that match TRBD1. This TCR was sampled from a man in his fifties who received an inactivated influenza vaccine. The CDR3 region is CSVAPGQGLTISYNEQFF. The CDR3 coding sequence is TGCAGCGTTGCTCCGGGACAGGGACTAACCATCTCCTACAATGAGCAGTTCTTC.